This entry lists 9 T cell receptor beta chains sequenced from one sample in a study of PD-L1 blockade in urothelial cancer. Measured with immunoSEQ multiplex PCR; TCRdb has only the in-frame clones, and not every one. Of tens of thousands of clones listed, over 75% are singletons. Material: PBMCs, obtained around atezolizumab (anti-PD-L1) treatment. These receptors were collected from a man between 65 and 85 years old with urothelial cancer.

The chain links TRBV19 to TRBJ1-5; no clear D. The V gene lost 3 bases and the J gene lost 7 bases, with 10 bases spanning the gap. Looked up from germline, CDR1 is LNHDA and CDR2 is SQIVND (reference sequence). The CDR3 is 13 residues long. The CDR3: CASSMGVGQPQHF. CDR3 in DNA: TGTGCCAGTAGTATGGGAGTGGGGCAGCCCCAGCATTTT.

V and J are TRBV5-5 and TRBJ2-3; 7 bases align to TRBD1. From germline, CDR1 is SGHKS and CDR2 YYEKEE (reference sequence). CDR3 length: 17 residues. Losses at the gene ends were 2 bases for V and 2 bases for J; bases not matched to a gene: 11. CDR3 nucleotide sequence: TGTGCCAGCAGCTTAAAAGACATGACAGGGTCCACAGATACGCAGTATTTT. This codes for CASSLKDMTGSTDTQYF. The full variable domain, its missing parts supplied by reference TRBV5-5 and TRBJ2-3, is DAGVTQSPTHLIKTRGQQVTLRCSPISGHKSVSWYQQVLGQGPQFIFQYYEKEERGRGNFPDRFSARQFPNYSSELNVNALLLGDSALYLCASSLKDMTGSTDTQYFGPGTRLTVL.

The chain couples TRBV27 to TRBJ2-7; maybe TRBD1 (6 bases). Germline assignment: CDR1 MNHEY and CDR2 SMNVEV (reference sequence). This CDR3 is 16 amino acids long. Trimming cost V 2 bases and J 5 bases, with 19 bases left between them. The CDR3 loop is CASSLVPRQGIHEQYF. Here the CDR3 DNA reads TGTGCCAGCAGTTTAGTCCCGCGGCAGGGGATCCACGAGCAGTACTTC.

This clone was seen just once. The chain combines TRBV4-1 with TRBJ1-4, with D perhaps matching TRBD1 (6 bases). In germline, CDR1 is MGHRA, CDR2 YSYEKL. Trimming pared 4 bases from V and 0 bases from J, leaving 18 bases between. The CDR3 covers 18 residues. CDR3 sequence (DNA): TGCGCCAGCAGCCTTGAACAGGGAGTAGGTGCAACTAATGAAAAACTGTTTTTT. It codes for CASSLEQGVGATNEKLFF.

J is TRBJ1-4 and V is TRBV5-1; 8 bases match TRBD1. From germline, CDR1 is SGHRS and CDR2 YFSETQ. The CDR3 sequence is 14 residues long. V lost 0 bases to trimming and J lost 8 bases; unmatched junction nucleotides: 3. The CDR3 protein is CASSLGQGREKLFF. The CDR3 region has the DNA TGCGCCAGCAGCTTGGGACAGGGGAGAGAAAAACTGTTTTTT.

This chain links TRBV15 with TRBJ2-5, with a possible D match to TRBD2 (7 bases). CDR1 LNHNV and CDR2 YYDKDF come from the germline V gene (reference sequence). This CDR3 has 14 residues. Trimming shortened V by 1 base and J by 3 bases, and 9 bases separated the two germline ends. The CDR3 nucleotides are TGTGCCACCAGCAGAGGGGGGGGCGAAGAGACCCAGTACTTC. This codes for CATSRGGGEETQYF.

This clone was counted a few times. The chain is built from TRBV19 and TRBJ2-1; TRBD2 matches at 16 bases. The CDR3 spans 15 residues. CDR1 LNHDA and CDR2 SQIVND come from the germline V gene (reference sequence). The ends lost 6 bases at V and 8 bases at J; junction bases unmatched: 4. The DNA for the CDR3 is TGTGCCAGTAGGCTCGGGACTAGCGGGAGGGATGAGCAGTTCTTC. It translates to CASRLGTSGRDEQFF.

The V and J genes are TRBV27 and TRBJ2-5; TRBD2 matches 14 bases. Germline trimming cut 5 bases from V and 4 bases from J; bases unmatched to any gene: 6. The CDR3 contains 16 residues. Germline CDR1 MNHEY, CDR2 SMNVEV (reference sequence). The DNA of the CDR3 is TGTGCCAGCAGTCCACGACTAGCGGGGGGGTTAGAGACCCAGTACTTC. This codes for CASSPRLAGGLETQYF.

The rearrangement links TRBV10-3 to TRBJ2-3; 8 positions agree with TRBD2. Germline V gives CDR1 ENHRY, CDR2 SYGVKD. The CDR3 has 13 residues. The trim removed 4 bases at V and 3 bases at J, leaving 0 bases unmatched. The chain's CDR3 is CAISAGGTDTQYF. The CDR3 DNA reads TGTGCCATCAGTGCGGGAGGGACAGATACGCAGTATTTT.